Listed below are T cell receptor beta chains from one sample, sequenced in a study of shared clonotypes between healthy human individuals. The repertoire was sequenced with immunoSEQ multiplex PCR; TCRdb's copy has only in-frame clones and lacks some. The data show about 2 million clones, over 85% seen once. The sequencing sample was made of naive CD8+ T cells sorted from blood. Receptors were obtained from a man in his late teens or twenties in good health. The CDR3 runs from the conserved cysteine through the conserved F or W. Each record gives: V gene, J gene, D gene, clone size, CDR3 protein, CDR3 DNA. D genes are given only for firm matches. For some rows the clone size is stated as once, few or many, or as a class when expanded; others skip it.

TRBV11-2	TRBJ1-5	-	-	CASSLGANQPQHF	TGTGCCAGCAGCTTAGGCGCAAATCAGCCCCAGCATTTT
TRBV4-1	TRBJ2-5	-	-	CASSQNWGETQYF	TGCGCCAGCAGCCAAAATTGGGGGGAGACCCAGTACTTC
TRBV5-1	TRBJ2-1	TRBD2	once	CASSGTSGTLDEQFF	TGCGCCAGCAGCGGGACTAGCGGGACGCTTGATGAGCAGTTCTTC
TRBV4-1	TRBJ1-2	-	-	CASSQDRSQGGYTF	TGCGCCAGCAGCCAAGACAGGTCTCAGGGAGGCTACACCTTC
TRBV6-5	TRBJ2-1	-	-	CASSYYGPTDEQFF	TGTGCCAGCAGTTATTATGGGCCAACGGATGAGCAGTTCTTC
TRBV4-1	TRBJ2-1	-	once	CASSTEMGPNEQFF	TGCGCCAGCAGCACAGAGATGGGACCGAATGAGCAGTTCTTC
TRBV7-9	TRBJ2-3	TRBD2	-	CASSFPTSSSTDTQYF	TGTGCCAGCAGCTTCCCGACTAGCAGCAGCACAGATACGCAGTATTTT
TRBV10-3	TRBJ2-7	-	-	CAISDIGGGAPYEQYF	TGTGCCATCAGTGATATTGGAGGCGGGGCGCCCTACGAGCAGTACTTC
TRBV10-3	TRBJ2-5	-	-	CAITSNLSPETQYF	TGTGCCATCACATCCAACCTATCCCCGGAGACCCAGTACTTC
TRBV5-1	TRBJ2-7	-	-	CASSLGVSSYEQYF	TGCGCCAGCAGCTTAGGGGTCTCCTCCTACGAGCAGTACTTC
TRBV28	TRBJ2-3	-	-	CASSLSPSTDTQYF	TGTGCCAGCAGTTTATCTCCGTCCACAGATACGCAGTATTTT
TRBV19	TRBJ1-6	TRBD1	-	CASSLGDSYNSPLHF	TGTGCCAGTAGCCTTGGGGACAGCTATAATTCACCCCTCCACTTT
TRBV6-5	TRBJ1-4	-	-	CASSYGSGINEKLFF	TGTGCCAGCAGTTACGGTTCAGGGATTAATGAAAAACTGTTTTTT
TRBV7-9	TRBJ2-2	-	-	CASSDGASGQVGELFF	TGTGCCAGCAGCGACGGAGCCTCGGGTCAGGTCGGGGAGCTGTTTTTT
TRBV6-1	TRBJ2-7	-	-	CASSESPAGDYEQYF	TGTGCCAGCAGTGAGTCTCCGGCAGGGGACTACGAGCAGTACTTC
TRBV27	TRBJ2-7	-	-	CASRETGPPYEQYF	TGTGCCAGCAGGGAGACAGGCCCTCCCTACGAGCAGTACTTC
TRBV4-3	TRBJ2-2	-	once	CASSQDSGEEGTGELFF	TGCGCCAGCAGCCAAGATTCGGGGGAGGAGGGCACCGGGGAGCTGTTTTTT
TRBV4-1	TRBJ2-5	TRBD2	-	CASSLAGGGALETQYF	TGCGCCAGCAGCCTGGCGGGCGGGGGGGCCCTAGAGACCCAGTACTTC
TRBV28	TRBJ1-1	TRBD1	-	CASSFLTGVGTEAFF	TGTGCCAGCAGTTTTTTGACAGGGGTGGGCACTGAAGCTTTCTTT
TRBV10-2	TRBJ2-7	-	once	CASSAVSGPAVLFEQYF	TGCGCCAGCAGTGCCGTATCGGGTCCAGCCGTCTTATTCGAGCAGTACTTC
TRBV7-6	TRBJ2-1	TRBD1	-	CASTRTGGSEQFF	TGTGCCAGCACAAGGACAGGGGGCTCCGAGCAGTTCTTC
TRBV27	TRBJ2-7	-	-	CASSLRGYEQYF	TGTGCCAGCAGTTTAAGAGGTTACGAGCAGTACTTC
TRBV28	TRBJ2-7	TRBD1	-	CASSSWETGAYEQYF	TGTGCCAGCAGTTCCTGGGAAACAGGGGCCTACGAGCAGTACTTC
TRBV11-1	TRBJ2-5	TRBD1	once	CASSHITGGKETQYF	TGTGCCAGCAGCCACATTACAGGGGGCAAAGAGACCCAGTACTTC
TRBV4-1	TRBJ1-5	-	-	CASTLGGNSNQPQHF	TGCGCCAGCACCCTGGGGGGGAATAGCAATCAGCCCCAGCATTTT
TRBV29-1	TRBJ1-2	-	-	CSVDSGQGYGYTF	TGCAGCGTCGATTCGGGGCAGGGCTATGGCTACACCTTC